The 23 T cell receptor beta chains in this list originate from one sample, sequenced in a study of T cells in Graves' hyperthyroidism and ophthalmopathy (dated by TCRdb to between 2017 and 2020). Library creation used multiplex PCR. The reads were generated on an Illumina HiSeq 2000. Amplification of TCR beta CDR3 regions was carried out from RNA transcripts. A first-round RT-PCR of the TCR CDR3 used the HTBI primer set with the Qiagen OneStep RT-PCR kit. The public sequencing data were trimmed at Q25 with fastp and processed into clonotypes with MiXCR by TCRdb, which kept only in-frame beta chains. Every distinct CDR3 protein forms one entry, paired with its most common genes and DNA. This sample has some 510,000 distinct CDR3 sequences in its table, and about 45% of those were observed once. The top ten hold 8.2% of the sample. Sequencing was performed on peripheral blood or thyroid tissue (not recorded which). The receptors derive from a woman younger than 35 with Graves' hyperthyroidism. Donor details come from another sample of the same person, matched by shared clones.

On this clonotype itself: Sequence at one end of the junction differs from germline and may be a read error. This chain connects TRBV4-1 to TRBJ2-2; TRBD1 is a possible D gene (5 bases). Germline-derived CDR1 and CDR2 are MGHRA and YSYEKL. The CDR3 sequence is 11 residues long. This CDR3 reads CASRDVGELFF. For the CDR3, the DNA is TGTGCCAGCAGGGATGTCGGGGAGCTGTTTTTT.

This clonotype was counted at least ten times. The V call is TRBV29-1, the J call TRBJ1-1; D not certain. CDR3 length: 11 residues. CDR1 is SQVTM, CDR2 ANQGSEA, per germline. CDR3 nucleotide sequence: TGCAGTGTGGCGTCGAACACTGAAGCTTTCTTT. Translating it yields CSVASNTEAFF.

The chain is built from TRBV25-1 and TRBJ1-5, with a weak D call TRBD1 (6 bases). Germline loops: CDR1 MGHDK, CDR2 SYGVNS. The CDR3 length is 15 residues. Deletions cut 7 bases from V and 1 base from J, with 14 bases between. The CDR3: CASKKTRGSNQPQHF. The CDR3 nucleotides are TGTGCCAGCAAAAAAACCAGGGGAAGCAATCAGCCCCAGCATTTT.

In this sample, this clonotype turned up a few times. The chain employs TRBV9 and TRBJ2-7; 8 nucleotides match TRBD1. The CDR3 runs 15 residues. Losses at the gene ends were 3 bases for V and 3 bases for J; bases not matched to a gene: 8. Germline V gene sequence: CDR1 SGDLS, CDR2 YYNGEE. In nucleotides, the CDR3 is TGTGCCAGCAGCGCACAGGACAGGGCCGACTACGAGCAGTACTTC. It encodes CASSAQDRADYEQYF.

This clonotype was detected many times. This chain connects TRBV2 to TRBJ1-5, with D perhaps TRBD1 (6 bases). The V end lost 4 bases, the J end lost 1 base, and 11 bases lay between the germline ends. Germline-derived CDR1 and CDR2 are SNHLY and FYNNEI. The CDR3 is made up of 15 amino acids. CDR3 sequence (DNA): TGTGCCAGCAGTGGGGAGGGGGGGAGCAATCAGCCCCAGCATTTT. Protein product: CASSGEGGSNQPQHF.

The chain couples TRBV2 to TRBJ2-2, with 8 positions matching TRBD2. V was pared by 6 bases and J by 0 bases, with 6 bases of the junction left unmatched. This CDR3 is 16 amino acids long. CDR1 and CDR2 (germline): SNHLY, FYNNEI. The CDR3 nucleotides are TGTGCCAGCAGGCATCAGCGGGAGCCGAACACCGGGGAGCTGTTTTTT. This codes for CASRHQREPNTGELFF.

The chain combines TRBV7-9 with TRBJ2-5; no clear D gene. The end of the DNA fits TRBJ2-7 better, so the J call may be wrong. The CDR3 is 11 residues long. The germline gives CDR1 SEHNR, CDR2 FQNEAQ (reference sequence). The CDR3 is CASSAWDEQYF. CDR3 coding DNA: TGTGCCAGCAGCGCCTGGGACGAGCAGTACTTC.

This sequence joins TRBV7-8 and TRBJ2-2; D not certain. CDR3 size: 14 residues. Germline-derived CDR1 and CDR2 are SGHVS and FQNEAQ. The ends were cut back, 0 bases at V and 5 bases at J, with 7 bases in the middle. This CDR3 is CASSLAAGTGELFF. The DNA for the CDR3 is TGTGCCAGCAGCTTAGCGGCTGGGACCGGGGAGCTGTTTTTT. The whole variable domain, remainder taken from reference TRBV7-8 and TRBJ2-2, is GAGVSQSPRYKVAKRGQDVALRCDPISGHVSLFWYQQALGQGPEFLTYFQNEAQLDKSGLPSDRFFAERPEGSVSTLKIQRTQQEDSAVYLCASSLAAGTGELFFGEGSRLTVL.

The rearrangement uses TRBV29-1 and TRBJ1-2; D is possibly TRBD1 (6 bases). In germline, CDR1 is SQVTM, CDR2 ANQGSEA. Trimming stripped 7 bases from V and 3 bases from J, with 15 bases between. CDR3 length equals 13 residues. This chain's CDR3 is CSGRKGGDYGYTF. In DNA form, the CDR3 reads TGCAGCGGACGGAAGGGGGGCGACTATGGCTACACCTTC. Together with reference TRBV29-1 and TRBJ1-2, the CDR3 gives the full variable domain: SAVISQKPSRDICQRGTSLTIQCQVDSQVTMMFWYRQQPGQSLTLIATANQGSEATYESGFVIDKFPISRPNLTFSTLTVSNMSPEDSSIYLCSGRKGGDYGYTFGSGTRLTVV.

As regards this clonotype: A clone one base away is much larger, so this may be a read error. The genes are TRBV10-3 and TRBJ2-7, with D possibly being TRBD1 (6 bases). Germline CDR1 reads ENHRY; CDR2 reads SYGVKD. Trimming left V 6 bases short and J 6 bases short, with 12 bases between. The CDR3 totals 12 residues. CDR3 loop: CAISAPGAEQYF. For the CDR3, the DNA is TGTGCCATCAGCGCCCCAGGGGCCGAGCAGTACTTC.

This chain links TRBV2 with TRBJ1-5; no definite D call. The V gene lost 5 bases and the J gene lost 0 bases, with 8 bases spanning the gap. From germline, CDR1 is SNHLY and CDR2 FYNNEI. This CDR3 is built from 14 residues. The CDR3 spells CASSPNSSNQPQHF. The CDR3 DNA is TGTGCCAGCAGTCCCAATAGTAGCAATCAGCCCCAGCATTTT.

This chain joins TRBV7-8 and TRBJ2-2; D is unclear. Germline V gives CDR1 SGHVS, CDR2 FQNEAQ. Trimming took off 5 bases at V and 4 bases at J, with 14 bases between the two ends. The CDR3 loop spans 15 amino acids. The CDR3 reads CASSERELPTGELFF. As DNA, the CDR3 is TGTGCCAGCAGCGAAAGAGAGCTACCCACCGGGGAGCTGTTTTTT.

This clonotype was counted at least ten times. The chain joins TRBV7-9 to TRBJ1-4; TRBD1 aligns across 9 bases. The CDR3 runs 15 residues. CDR1 is SEHNR and CDR2 is FQNEAQ in the germline V gene (reference sequence). The trim removed 5 bases at V and 11 bases at J, leaving 12 bases unmatched. CDR3 loop: CASSPSGTGMVKLFF. As DNA, the CDR3 is TGTGCCAGCAGCCCGTCCGGGACAGGGATGGTCAAACTGTTTTTT.

As to this clonotype: At one end, the junction sequence differs from germline, possibly due to a read error. The gene calls are TRBV29-1 and TRBJ1-5, with 7 bases aligning to TRBD1. From germline, CDR1 is SQVTM and CDR2 ANQGSEA. The CDR3 is made up of 12 amino acids. As DNA, the CDR3 is TGCAGCGCTAGACAGGGCGGCCAGCCCCAGCGTTTT. Translated: CSARQGGQPQRF.

This clonotype was picked up many times. This chain joins TRBV7-2 and TRBJ1-2; 9 positions agree with TRBD1. The ends lost 0 bases at V and 4 bases at J; junction bases unmatched: 3. The CDR3 has 15 amino acids. Germline loops: CDR1 SGHTA, CDR2 FQGNSA. CDR3 loop: CASSLAGTGSYGYTF. DNA of the CDR3: TGTGCCAGCAGCTTAGCCGGGACAGGGTCCTATGGCTACACCTTC.

The rearrangement links TRBV14 to TRBJ2-5; D possibly uses TRBD1 or TRBD2 (6 bases each). V gave up 4 bases and J gave up 1 base, with 13 bases separating them. The CDR3 extends over 15 amino acids. The V gene's germline CDR1 is SGHDN and CDR2 FVKESK. The CDR3 DNA sequence: TGTGCCAGCAGCCCACCTGAGGGGGGCCAAGAGACCCAGTACTTC. The encoded protein is CASSPPEGGQETQYF.

This chain joins TRBV12-3 or TRBV12-4 and TRBJ2-7; TRBD2 matches 10 bases. Trimming cost V 2 bases and J 2 bases; bases outside gene matches: 3. This CDR3 region has 15 residues. CDR3 sequence reads: CASSLSLAGAYEQYF. In nucleotides, the CDR3 is TGTGCCAGCAGTTTATCGCTAGCGGGAGCCTACGAGCAGTACTTC.

V usage is TRBV7-8 and J usage is TRBJ2-7, with D hard to call. This CDR3 region has 15 residues. Germline V gene data show CDR1 as SGHVS and CDR2 as FQNEAQ. With 2 bases removed from V and 4 bases from J, the gap between germline ends came to 15 bases. CDR3 DNA: TGTGCCAGCAGCTTAAGGGTGAACAGTCAGTACGAGCAGTACTTC. This gives the protein CASSLRVNSQYEQYF.

This chain links TRBV12-3 or TRBV12-4 with TRBJ2-7; D tentatively fits TRBD1 or TRBD2 (6 bases each). CDR3 length: 12 amino acids. Trimming removed 7 bases from V and 5 bases from J, with 12 bases in between. The DNA of the CDR3 is TGTGCCAGCACCTGGGGGGCCCACGAGCAGTACTTC. It specifies CASTWGAHEQYF.

With regard to this clonotype: An end of the junction does not agree with germline; a read error may underlie this. The genes are TRBV7-3 and TRBJ1-1; D perhaps matches TRBD1 (5 bases). The CDR3 is 13 residues long. Germline V gene lookup returns CDR1 SGHTA and CDR2 FQGTGA. In nucleotides, the CDR3 is TGTGCCAGCAGCCTAACAGGTGCCACTGAAGCTTTCTTT. Translating gives CASSLTGATEAFF.

The chain combines TRBV10-2 with TRBJ1-1; the D is unclear. CDR1 and CDR2 (germline): WSHSY, SAAADI. This CDR3 spans 14 amino acids. The V and J ends lost 4 bases and 1 base respectively, with 10 bases between them. CDR3 DNA: TGCGCCAGCAGTGGAATTGAAGCGAACACTGAAGCTTTCTTT. Translation: CASSGIEANTEAFF.

In its sample, this clonotype was seen many times. The chain employs TRBV24-1 and TRBJ1-2; D might be TRBD1 (6 bases). Trimming removed 11 bases at V and 7 bases at J, with 13 bases between. This CDR3 contains 11 residues. The germline V gene encodes CDR1 KGHDR and CDR2 SFDVKD. CDR3 sequence: CANVTGPGYTF. The CDR3 coding sequence is TGTGCCAACGTGACAGGTCCTGGCTACACCTTC.

This clonotype was detected only once. CDR3 sequence: CASSVGPVYEQYF. The DNA for the CDR3 is TGTGCCAGCAGCGTAGGACCAGTCTACGAGCAGTACTTC. V usage is TRBV9 and J usage is TRBJ2-7; D is unresolved. CDR1 and CDR2 (germline): SGDLS, YYNGEE. V was clipped by 0 bases and J by 3 bases, with 7 bases between them. The CDR3 spans 13 residues.